Listed here are 8 T cell receptor beta chains from one sample, sequenced in a study of identifying expanded T cells in peripheral blood. Clones were read by immunoSEQ multiplex PCR, and TCRdb kept only the in-frame ones, dropping some. This table holds about 110,000 clones, about 88% found once. The sample consisted of blood. All receptors derive from a person aged 18 to 69 in good health.

This clone was seen a handful of times. The chain couples TRBV6-6 to TRBJ2-7, with a weak D call TRBD1 (5 bases). Trimming left V 0 bases short and J 2 bases short, with 11 bases between. This CDR3 comprises 15 residues. Germline V gene sequence: CDR1 MNHNY, CDR2 SVGAGI (reference sequence). The DNA of the CDR3 is TGTGCCAGCAGTTACTCGATGACAGATACCTACGAGCAGTACTTC. This encodes CASSYSMTDTYEQYF.

This clone was detected only a few times. The chain joins TRBV4-1 to TRBJ2-6, with 7 bases that match TRBD1. Looked up from germline, CDR1 is MGHRA and CDR2 is YSYEKL. Trimming removed 1 base from V and 1 base from J; junction bases left unmatched: 4. CDR3 length: 17 residues. CDR3 amino acids: CASSQGTGLSGANVLTF. The CDR3 nucleotides are TGCGCCAGCAGCCAAGGGACAGGCTTATCTGGGGCCAACGTCCTGACTTTC.

The chain couples TRBV7-9 to TRBJ2-5, with unresolved D. V lost 2 bases to trimming and J lost 0 bases, with 10 bases between them. Germline assignment: CDR1 SEHNR and CDR2 FQNEAQ (reference sequence). The CDR3 extends over 15 amino acids. CDR3 nucleotide sequence: TGTGCCAGCAGCTTACTGGCGCTGAACCAAGAGACCCAGTACTTC. Amino acid sequence: CASSLLALNQETQYF.

The chain combines TRBV7-2 with TRBJ2-5; the match to TRBD1 covers 8 bases. V was pared by 5 bases and J by 4 bases, with 6 bases of the junction left unmatched. This CDR3 is built from 14 residues. Looked up from germline, CDR1 is SGHTA and CDR2 is FQGNSA. As DNA, the CDR3 is TGTGCCAGCAGCCTCAGGGGGCTTGGAGAGACCCAGTACTTC. It encodes CASSLRGLGETQYF.

The genes are TRBV4-3 and TRBJ2-1; the D is unclear. Trimming cost V 3 bases and J 0 bases, with 3 bases left between them. This CDR3 contains 13 residues. Germline lookup yields CDR1 LGHNA and CDR2 YSLEER. CDR3 nucleotides: TGCGCCAGCAGCCAGAGCTCCTACAATGAGCAGTTCTTC. Translating gives CASSQSSYNEQFF.

CDR3 nucleotides: TGCGCCAGCAGCTACACCTCTGGGGCCAACGTCCTGACTTTC. This translates into CASSYTSGANVLTF. This chain joins TRBV5-1 and TRBJ2-6; D gene unclear. The CDR3 contains 14 residues. CDR1 is SGHRS, CDR2 YFSETQ, per germline. V was trimmed by 3 bases and J by 0 bases, leaving 4 bases between them.

This clone occurred once. This chain uses TRBV6-1 with TRBJ1-1; unclear D gene. Germline-derived CDR1 and CDR2 are MNHNS and SASEGT. Trimming left V 4 bases short and J 7 bases short, with 10 bases between. There are 12 residues in the CDR3. CDR3 amino acids: CASSAPTDEAFF. CDR3 DNA: TGTGCCAGCAGTGCCCCGACCGATGAAGCTTTCTTT.

The chain has TRBV19 and TRBJ2-6; no reliable D call. V was clipped by 2 bases and J by 0 bases, with 5 bases between them. Looked up from germline, CDR1 is LNHDA and CDR2 is SQIVND (reference sequence). This CDR3 has 15 residues. The CDR3 DNA sequence: TGTGCCAGTAGTATATTTCGCTCTGGGGCCAACGTCCTGACTTTC. Translating gives CASSIFRSGANVLTF.